This T cell receptor (beta chain) was retrieved from a study of Ad26.COV2.S vaccination and SARS-CoV-2 variants. Whole-study results and caveats: Spike-specific CD8+ and CD4+ T cell responses reportedly showed substantial breadth after vaccination.

In regard to this clone: Its antigen is unidentified.

Germline V gene sequence: CDR1 KGHSH, CDR2 LQKENI. The V end was cut by 4 bases, the J end by 4 bases, with 11 bases between. This CDR3 is built from 14 residues. Repertoires were generated with immunoSEQ multiplex PCR, while TCRdb's copy carries only in-frame clones and drops some. The table includes about 140,000 clones, about nine tenths detected once. The source was peripheral blood, collected after recovery from COVID-19. This sequence was found in a human donor who had recovered from COVID-19. The chain joins TRBV18 to TRBJ2-1; D not certain. For the CDR3, the DNA is TGTGCCAGCTCACACTTCACAGCTTACAATGAGCAGTTCTTC. This encodes CASSHFTAYNEQFF.